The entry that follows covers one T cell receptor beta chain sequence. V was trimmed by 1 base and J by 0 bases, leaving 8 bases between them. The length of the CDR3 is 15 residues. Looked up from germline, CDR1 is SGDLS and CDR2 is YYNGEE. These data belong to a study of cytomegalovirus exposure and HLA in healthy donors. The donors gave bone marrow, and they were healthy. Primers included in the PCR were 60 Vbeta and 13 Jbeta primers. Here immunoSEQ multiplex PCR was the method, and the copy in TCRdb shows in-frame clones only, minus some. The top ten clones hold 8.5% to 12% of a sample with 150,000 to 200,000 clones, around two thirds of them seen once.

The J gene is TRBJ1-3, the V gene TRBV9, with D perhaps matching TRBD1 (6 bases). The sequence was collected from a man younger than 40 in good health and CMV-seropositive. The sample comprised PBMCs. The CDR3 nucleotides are TGTGCCAGCAGCGTAACAGGGAACTCTGGAAACACCATATATTTT. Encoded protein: CASSVTGNSGNTIYF. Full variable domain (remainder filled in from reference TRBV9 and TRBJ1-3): DSGVTQTPKHLITATGQRVTLRCSPRSGDLSVYWYQQSLDQGLQFLIQYYNGEERAKGNILERFSAQQFPDLHSELNLSSLELGDSALYFCASSVTGNSGNTIYFGEGSWLTVV.